This TCR beta chain comes out of a study of regulatory T cells in long-lasting Graves disease (dated by TCRdb to the early 2020s). With respect to the entire study: Patients with newly diagnosed Graves' disease had been on antithyroid drugs for under 3 months. The study took place in China and was registered as a clinical trial. TCR sequencing covered 13 persistent and approximately 20 newly diagnosed Graves' disease patients, approximately 33 samples in total. Peripheral blood TCR sequencing and RNA sequencing compared persistent Graves' disease patients with newly diagnosed Graves' disease patients.

The study at large found these results: TRBV28, TRBJ1-2 and TRBJ2-5 were preferentially used in persistent disease, while TRBV20-1 and TRBJ2-1 were favored in newly diagnosed disease. The study examined only peripheral blood because the primary lesion, thyroid tissue, could not be accessed. As a limitation, the authors acknowledged that the small sample size may reduce accuracy. Sequencing and analysis were restricted to the TCR beta chain. Patients with persistent disease shared more public clonotypes (approximately 2,500) than newly diagnosed patients did (more than 900). Persistent Graves' disease patients showed lower TCR Shannon entropy and fewer highly expanded clones than newly diagnosed patients, suggesting clonal expansion.

In light of the paper, this sample's time point label describes: newly diagnosed GD, antithyroid drugs for less than 3 months. RNA was extracted from PBMCs in TRIzol for both TCR sequencing and RNA sequencing. The diagnosis of Graves' disease was made according to American Thyroid Association guidelines. Patients for the study were recruited at an endocrinology department in Xi'an, China. Each patient gave about 10 milliliters of peripheral blood, collected in an EDTA anticoagulant tube. Ficoll Paque Plus density gradient separation was used to isolate PBMCs, and no further T cell sorting was performed. An Agilent 2100 Bioanalyzer and agarose gel were used to check RNA quality, and a NanoDrop 2000 was used to measure RNA concentration. This clonotype was seen many times. This receptor's antigen is unknown. One base away there is no much larger clone; base qualities are not given. To prepare the library, multiplex PCR was applied. Sequencing instrument: Illumina HiSeq 4000. iRepertoire HTBI primers and Arm-PCR amplification of CDR3 regions were used to construct TCR beta libraries. PCR products were gel purified before sequencing. The authors processed their data as follows. A total of roughly 67 TRBV and some 15 TRBJ segments were identified across samples and were used for gene usage analysis of CDR3 amino acid clonotypes. Filtered high-quality paired reads were merged into contigs using COPE and FqMerger. BLAST was used to align contigs to IMGT TRBV, TRBD and TRBJ reference genes, with CDR3 defined following IMGT. Any clonotype with a frequency above 0.1% was classified as a highly expanded clone. Repertoire diversity was measured by Shannon entropy, and V-J evenness by the Gini coefficient. A clonotype was considered public if more than one individual shared it. TCRdb ran its own pipeline on the public reads, namely fastp trimming at Q25 and MiXCR clone calling, and kept in-frame beta chains. Merged by CDR3 protein, the rows form single entries marked with the most common genes and DNA. These V and J calls derive from TCRdb rather than the authors' analysis. The sample profile shows about 400,000 distinct CDR3 sequences; 16% of them were found once. The top ten clones comprise roughly 21% of the sample.

Trimmed from V: 1 base; trimmed from J: 0 bases; junction bases lacking a gene match: 8. The CDR3 goes from the cysteine to the phenylalanine over 20 residues. The CDR3 DNA has 60 bases and is translated from base 1. CDR1 and CDR2 are read off the germline V gene as SGHVS and FQNEAQ. These data also formed part of another study, on T cells in Graves' hyperthyroidism and ophthalmopathy. The second paper further reports: Graves' hyperthyroidism was defined as stable when no progression to ophthalmopathy occurred over 18 months of follow-up. Hyperthyroidism patients were newly diagnosed, with disease duration under 2 months, and aged 18 to 65 years. The study excluded patients with uncontrolled infections, other autoimmune diseases, pregnancy or lactation. Clinical symptoms, serum thyroxine and TRAb, thyroid ultrasound, and orbital computed tomography formed the basis for the diagnoses. The first round of RT-PCR for the TCR CDR3 was performed with the HTBI primer set and the Qiagen OneStep RT-PCR kit. Most expanded thyroid clonotypes (frequency above 0.001) were also detected in blood, a finding suggesting that blood repertoires may reflect thyroid immune responses. A 13 V-J signature model separated ophthalmopathy from stable hyperthyroidism, with approximately 87% sensitivity and just under 84% specificity in cross-validation and 80%/75% in testing. In validation, progression to ophthalmopathy was predicted by the model with 70% to 71% sensitivity and around 75% specificity, a median of about 6.4 months before onset. TCR V-J signatures able to tell the groups apart were searched for in a discovery cohort of 90 to 100 patients, of whom around 43 had Graves' ophthalmopathy and some 60 had stable Graves' hyperthyroidism. Prospective prediction of ophthalmopathy was tested in an independent validation cohort consisting of fewer than 20 hyperthyroidism patients and more than 15 patients who later progressed to ophthalmopathy. For training and testing, the 100 or so patients in the discovery cohort were randomly divided in a 7:3 ratio. In addition, the study compared T-cell repertoires in thyroid tissue and in blood from five or six Graves' hyperthyroidism patients. After blood sampling, hyperthyroidism patients were treated with methimazole at a starting dose of 30 mg daily, and ophthalmopathy patients were treated with high-dose intravenous methylprednisolone. A second multiplex PCR round built the libraries, followed by size selection and purification. Paired-end sequencing of the libraries was performed with 100 bp reads on an Illumina HiSeq2000. SOAPnuke was used to process the raw data, removing reads that contained adapters or uncalled bases, had a mean Phred below 15, or lacked an exact match to the constant primer or identifier. COPE v1.2.5 was used to merge the high-quality paired reads, and each unique nucleotide sequence was defined as a clonotype. MiTCR v1.1 was used to align the clonotypes against IMGT TRBV, TRBD and TRBJ reference segments. The analysis included only V-J combinations with a frequency above 0.0001, which together covered around 99% of the repertoires. The TCS score was defined as F50 (clonal expansion) divided by E x V (chaos), with BLOSUM62-based TCRdist calculated between CDR3 peptides within each V-J. Welch's t-statistics and random forest reduced 450 to 600 V-J features to some 14, which were used in a naive Bayes classifier (R e1071). No statistical method was used to fix the sample size in advance, and group allocation was not hidden from the investigators. The paper describes TCR Vbeta CDR3 sequencing of 135 peripheral blood samples, made up of some 40 ophthalmopathy patients, approximately 76 hyperthyroidism patients and about 17 progressor patients.

The rearrangement combines TRBV7-8 with TRBJ2-1; the junction holds 14 bases that match TRBD2. The sequence derives from a woman between 18 and 29 years old with Graves disease. Donor details come from another sample of the same person, matched by shared clones. Sample: peripheral blood mononuclear cells (PBMCs), taken at new diagnosis, from a patient treated with antithyroid drugs. The CDR3 here reads CASSLVRLAGGISSYNEQFF. The sequence in DNA is TGTGCCAGCAGCTTAGTACGACTAGCGGGGGGGATAAGCTCCTACAATGAGCAGTTCTTC.